Each of the 21 T cell receptor beta chains below was sequenced from the same sample in a study of blood T cell repertoires in COVID-19. Data came from immunoSEQ multiplex PCR; TCRdb stores just in-frame clones and leaves some out. This sample has around 200,000 clones, with over 80% found just once. Specimen: PBMCs or T cells enriched from blood (not recorded which). Source of these receptors: a young man who had recovered from COVID-19.

The chain is built from TRBV5-4 and TRBJ1-2; perhaps TRBD1 as D (5 bases). V was pared by 4 bases and J by 5 bases, with 18 bases between. Germline V gives CDR1 SGHNT, CDR2 YYREEE (reference sequence). The CDR3 has 15 residues. The CDR3 DNA reads as TGTGCCAGCAGCCGTACACAAGGGGAGGGGTATGGCTACACCTTC. Translation: CASSRTQGEGYGYTF.

The chain is built from TRBV15 and TRBJ1-2; D is possibly TRBD1 (5 bases). Germline V gene sequence: CDR1 LNHNV, CDR2 YYDKDF (reference sequence). The CDR3 has 12 amino acids. V gave up 1 base and J gave up 14 bases, with 14 bases separating them. Here the CDR3 reads CATSRAEGRLTF. The CDR3 bases are TGTGCCACCAGCAGAGCGGAGGGGCGTCTTACCTTC.

This chain links TRBV7-2 with TRBJ1-4, with a possible D match to TRBD1 (5 bases). CDR3 length equals 13 residues. Trimming took off 9 bases at V and 3 bases at J, with 11 bases between the two ends. Germline V gene data show CDR1 as SGHTA and CDR2 as FQGNSA. For the CDR3, the DNA is TGTGCCAGTAAGGGGCGATCTAATGAAAAACTGTTTTTT. It yields the protein CASKGRSNEKLFF.

The chain couples TRBV6-5 to TRBJ1-1; D is perhaps TRBD1 (6 bases). The V end lost 2 bases, the J end lost 10 bases, and 11 bases lay between the germline ends. Germline lookup yields CDR1 MNHEY and CDR2 SVGAGI. The length of the CDR3 is 12 residues. The CDR3 sequence is CASSYGGVGAFF. The DNA for the CDR3 is TGTGCCAGCAGTTACGGGGGCGTCGGAGCTTTCTTT.

The chain employs TRBV6-5 and TRBJ1-3; 9 nucleotides agree with TRBD1. The germline CDR1 and CDR2 sequences are MNHEY and SVGAGI. This CDR3 has 15 amino acids. The junction had 1 base not matched to a gene; V was cut back by 4 bases and J by 0 bases. CDR3: CASSSGQGSGNTIYF. DNA of the CDR3: TGTGCCAGCAGTTCGGGACAGGGCTCTGGAAACACCATATATTTT.

This sequence joins TRBV27 and TRBJ2-7, with 9 bases lining up with TRBD2. The germline V gene has CDR1 MNHEY and CDR2 SMNVEV (reference sequence). There are 17 residues in the CDR3. The V segment lost 6 bases and the J segment 2 bases; nucleotides outside the gene matches: 14. The CDR3 loop is CASSATREAGGPYEQYF. The CDR3 DNA follows: TGTGCCAGCAGCGCCACGCGGGAAGCGGGGGGCCCCTACGAGCAGTACTTC.

V gene TRBV5-1 combines with J gene TRBJ1-5; D gene uncertain. Trimming removed 2 bases from V and 4 bases from J, with 13 bases in between. Germline V gene lookup returns CDR1 SGHRS and CDR2 YFSETQ. The CDR3 runs to 15 residues. The CDR3 DNA sequence: TGCGCCAGCAGCTTAGAGGCGGGAGATAATCAGCCCCAGCATTTT. Its translation is CASSLEAGDNQPQHF.

This chain joins TRBV6-4 and TRBJ2-3; 12 bases agree with TRBD2. Germline V gives CDR1 MRHNA, CDR2 SNTAGT. The CDR3 runs to 15 residues. V was pared by 3 bases and J by 3 bases, with 1 base of the junction left unmatched. CDR3 sequence reads: CASSETSGRTDTQYF. CDR3 coding DNA: TGTGCCAGCAGTGAGACTAGCGGGAGAACAGATACGCAGTATTTT.

The chain links TRBV11-3 to TRBJ2-7, with D unclear. Germline values: CDR1 SGHNT, CDR2 YENEEA. Between the trimmed V and J ends, which lost 0 bases and 3 bases, there was a span of 9 bases. This CDR3 comprises 14 residues. For the CDR3, the DNA is TGTGCCAGCAGCTTAGATTCCCAGGACTACGAGCAGTACTTC. It codes for CASSLDSQDYEQYF.

V is TRBV24-1 and J is TRBJ1-2; tentatively, D is TRBD1 (6 bases). Trimming stripped 3 bases from V and 5 bases from J, with 18 bases between. CDR1 is KGHDR and CDR2 is SFDVKD in the germline V gene. CDR3 length: 16 amino acids. The CDR3 bases are TGTGCCACCAGTGATCCCGCGAGGGGGACCCAATATGGCTACACCTTC. This sequence encodes CATSDPARGTQYGYTF.

The gene calls are TRBV9 and TRBJ2-1; D is possibly TRBD2 (6 bases). The V end lost 3 bases, the J end lost 10 bases, and 20 bases lay between the germline ends. This CDR3 has 15 residues. Per germline, CDR1 SGDLS and CDR2 YYNGEE. The CDR3 protein is CASSARLGSTFEQFF. The DNA for the CDR3 is TGTGCCAGCAGCGCCCGACTAGGTTCGACGTTCGAGCAGTTCTTC.

This chain uses TRBV27 with TRBJ2-2; D uncertain. Germline loops: CDR1 MNHEY, CDR2 SMNVEV (reference sequence). The CDR3 length is 14 residues. Between the trimmed V and J ends, which lost 6 bases and 3 bases, there was a span of 11 bases. DNA for the CDR3: TGTGCCAGCAGGTCGGGTAGAGACACCGGGGAGCTGTTTTTT. Protein: CASRSGRDTGELFF.

This clone has just one count. The genes are TRBV6-5 and TRBJ2-7; the D is unclear. This CDR3 region has 11 residues. Germline V lookup: CDR1 MNHEY, CDR2 SVGAGI. Trimming cost V 8 bases and J 5 bases, with 10 bases left between them. This chain's CDR3 is CASPALNEQYF. The CDR3 DNA is TGTGCCAGCCCAGCACTAAACGAGCAGTACTTC.

This clone was seen a single time. The V gene is TRBV30, the J gene TRBJ1-2; D not resolved. Per germline, CDR1 GTSNPN and CDR2 SVGIG (reference sequence). V lost 0 bases and J 0 bases, leaving 11 bases between the germline ends. CDR3 length equals 15 residues. Here the CDR3 reads CAWSVGSLANYGYTF. The CDR3 DNA sequence: TGTGCCTGGAGTGTGGGCAGCTTAGCTAACTATGGCTACACCTTC.

The V call is TRBV7-2, the J call TRBJ1-1; perhaps TRBD1 as D (6 bases). Germline V gives CDR1 SGHTA, CDR2 FQGNSA. The length of the CDR3 is 13 residues. V was clipped by 2 bases and J by 3 bases, with 7 bases between them. The CDR3 loop is CASSLRTDTEAFF. DNA for the CDR3: TGTGCCAGCAGCTTACGGACAGACACTGAAGCTTTCTTT.

The chain has TRBV4-3 and TRBJ2-7; D gene unclear. Trimming pared 1 base from V and 7 bases from J, leaving 17 bases between. The CDR3 has 15 residues. CDR1 LGHNA and CDR2 YSLEER come from the germline V gene. CDR3 nucleotides: TGCGCCAGCAGCCAAGTGCTGGGCTCTCTTGGGGAGCAGTACTTC. Protein: CASSQVLGSLGEQYF.

The chain joins TRBV15 to TRBJ2-6; D possibly corresponds to TRBD2 (5 bases). CDR3 size: 18 residues. V was pared by 0 bases and J by 2 bases, with 14 bases between. CDR1 and CDR2 from the germline V gene are LNHNV and YYDKDF (reference sequence). The CDR3 nucleotides are TGTGCCACCAGCAGAGATGTGACGAGGGTTACTGGGGCCAACGTCCTGACTTTC. Encoded protein: CATSRDVTRVTGANVLTF.

The chain carries TRBV25-1 and TRBJ2-4; tentative D call: TRBD1 (6 bases). Germline V gives CDR1 MGHDK, CDR2 SYGVNS. Trimming pared 1 base from V and 0 bases from J, leaving 16 bases between. This CDR3 comprises 18 residues. CDR3 coding DNA: TGTGCCAGCAGTGAATCCCACCGGGACATAGTAGCCAAAAACATTCAGTACTTC. This sequence encodes CASSESHRDIVAKNIQYF. The variable domain in full, completed from reference TRBV25-1 and TRBJ2-4, reads EADIYQTPRYLVIGTGKKITLECSQTMGHDKMYWYQQDPGMELHLIHYSYGVNSTEKGDLSSESTVSRIRTEHFPLTLESARPSHTSQYLCASSESHRDIVAKNIQYFGAGTRLSVL.

The chain is built from TRBV28 and TRBJ1-6, with D possibly TRBD1 on 5 matching bases. Trimming cost V 7 bases and J 4 bases, with 11 bases left between them. Germline CDR1 MDHEN, CDR2 SYDVKM. The CDR3 is made up of 14 amino acids. CDR3 DNA: TGTGCCAGCAAGGAGGGACTTTATAATTCACCCCTCCACTTT. Translating gives CASKEGLYNSPLHF.

The chain recombines TRBV3-1 (or the pseudogene TRBV3-2) with TRBJ2-1; 11 positions match TRBD2. The length of the CDR3 is 16 residues. CDR1 LGHDT and CDR2 YNNKEL come from the germline V gene (reference sequence). Trimming cost V 4 bases and J 6 bases; bases outside gene matches: 8. The CDR3 sequence: CASSRAASGRTNEQFF. CDR3 DNA sequence: TGTGCCAGCAGCCGGGCGGCTAGCGGGAGGACCAATGAGCAGTTCTTC.

The rearrangement links TRBV29-1 to TRBJ2-7; 8 positions match TRBD1. Germline V gene lookup returns CDR1 SQVTM and CDR2 ANQGSEA. The CDR3 sequence is 14 residues long. The trim removed 4 bases at V and 2 bases at J, leaving 7 bases unmatched. The CDR3 nucleotides read TGCAGCGTTGTCCGGGACAGGCAGCCCTACGAGCAGTACTTC. It encodes CSVVRDRQPYEQYF.